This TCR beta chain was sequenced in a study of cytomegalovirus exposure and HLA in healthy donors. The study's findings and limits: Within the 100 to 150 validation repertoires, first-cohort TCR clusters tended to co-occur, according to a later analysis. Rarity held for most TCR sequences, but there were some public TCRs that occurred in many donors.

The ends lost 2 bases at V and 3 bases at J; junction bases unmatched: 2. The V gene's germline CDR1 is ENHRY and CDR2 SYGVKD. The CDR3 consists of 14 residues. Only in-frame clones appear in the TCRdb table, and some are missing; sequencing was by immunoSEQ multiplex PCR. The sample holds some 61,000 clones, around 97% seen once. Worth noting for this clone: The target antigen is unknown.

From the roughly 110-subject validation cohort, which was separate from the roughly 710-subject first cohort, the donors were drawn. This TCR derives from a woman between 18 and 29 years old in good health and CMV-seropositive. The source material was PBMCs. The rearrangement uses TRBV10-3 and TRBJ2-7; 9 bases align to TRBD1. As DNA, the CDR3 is TGTGCCATCAGTGAGAAGACAGGGGGCTACGAGCAGTACTTC. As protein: CAISEKTGGYEQYF.